This T cell receptor (beta chain) was captured in a study of T cells in Graves' hyperthyroidism and ophthalmopathy. Regarding the study as a whole: Ophthalmopathy cases were set apart from stable hyperthyroidism by a 13 V-J model.

Ten or more counts support this clonotype. Its matching antigen is unknown. Trimming removed 4 bases at V and 1 base at J, with 10 bases between. This CDR3 contains 14 residues. The source material, RNA transcripts, was used to amplify TCR beta CDR3 regions. The HTBI set primed first-round TCR CDR3 RT-PCR. TCRdb re-called the multiplex PCR reads through MiXCR, storing one row per CDR3 protein. Here the sample spans 300,000 to 350,000 distinct CDR3 sequences, 15% to 20% being singletons. Sequencing was carried out using blood. The receptor was derived from a woman in her thirties or forties with Graves' ophthalmopathy. The gene calls are TRBV12-3 or TRBV12-4 and TRBJ2-5; TRBD1 might be the D (5 bases). DNA for the CDR3: TGTGCCAGCAGTTCCCAAGGGGTCCAAGAGACCCAGTACTTC. It encodes CASSSQGVQETQYF.